Below, 16 T cell receptor beta chains from the same sample are listed, as sequenced in a study of T cells in Graves' hyperthyroidism and ophthalmopathy. TCR beta CDR3 sequences were amplified from RNA transcripts. Using the HTBI primer set, a first-round RT-PCR was run on the TCR CDR3. Via MiXCR, TCRdb re-called the multiplex PCR reads, giving one row per CDR3 protein. The table has over 650,000 distinct CDR3 sequences, roughly 15% seen once. Sequenced material: blood. These receptors were collected from a man between 18 and 35 years old with Graves' hyperthyroidism.

Comment on this clonotype: A single base separates this from a much larger clone, so it may be a read error. The V gene is TRBV28, the J gene TRBJ2-1, with TRBD2 matching 7 bases. This CDR3 has 14 amino acids. Per germline, CDR1 MDHEN and CDR2 SYDVKM. The V gene end was trimmed by 3 bases and the J gene end by 10 bases; junction bases not matched to a gene: 9. CDR3 sequence: CASSLIGRPYEQFF. Written as DNA, the CDR3 is TGTGCCAGCAGTTTGATCGGGAGGCCCTACGAGCAGTTCTTC.

The rearrangement joins TRBV2 to TRBJ2-3; D may match TRBD1 or TRBD2 (5 bases each). Germline V CDR1 and CDR2: SNHLY, FYNNEI. Trimming took off 6 bases at V and 2 bases at J, with 15 bases between the two ends. CDR3 size: 15 residues. In nucleotides, the CDR3 is TGTGCCAGCAGCGACCTAAGGGACCACACAGATACGCAGTATTTT. Translating it yields CASSDLRDHTDTQYF.

The rearrangement joins TRBV15 to TRBJ1-1; D gene unclear. V was cut by 6 bases and J by 9 bases, with 17 bases left in between. The germline V gene encodes CDR1 LNHNV and CDR2 YYDKDF (reference sequence). The length of the CDR3 is 13 residues. CDR3 in amino acids: CATSSDPSAQAFF. CDR3 DNA: TGTGCCACCAGTTCGGACCCATCAGCCCAAGCTTTCTTT.

This clonotype was counted at least ten times. CDR3 region: CASSSRVPYNEQFF. Written as DNA, the CDR3 is TGTGCCAGCAGTTCCAGGGTACCCTACAATGAGCAGTTCTTC. The chain uses TRBV6-2 or TRBV6-3 and TRBJ2-1, with a weak D call TRBD1 (5 bases). Looked up from germline, CDR1 is MNHEY and CDR2 is SVGEGT. V lost 4 bases and J 2 bases, leaving 9 bases between the germline ends. The CDR3 is 14 residues long.

The chain recombines TRBV11-2 with TRBJ2-2; TRBD1 matches at 10 bases. V shed 1 base and J 0 bases; nucleotides not matched to a gene: 2. Germline CDR1 reads SGHAT; CDR2 reads FQNNGV. This CDR3 region has 17 residues. The CDR3 region is CASSLVGTGANTGELFF. The CDR3 DNA follows: TGTGCCAGCAGCTTAGTGGGGACAGGGGCGAACACCGGGGAGCTGTTTTTT.

There are many counts of this clonotype. The chain employs TRBV2 and TRBJ1-5; D remains ambiguous. Between the trimmed V and J ends, which lost 3 bases and 0 bases, there was a span of 9 bases. This CDR3 has 15 residues. CDR1 and CDR2 from the germline V gene are SNHLY and FYNNEI. The CDR3 here is CASSEDGYSNQPQHF. The CDR3 nucleotides are TGTGCCAGCAGTGAGGACGGTTATAGCAATCAGCCCCAGCATTTT.

Worth noting for this clonotype: With a much larger clone just one base away, this may be a read error. J is TRBJ2-7 and V is TRBV7-9; 8 bases match TRBD1. Per the germline V gene, CDR1 is SEHNR and CDR2 is FQNEAQ (reference sequence). The CDR3 sequence is 16 residues long. Trimming removed 5 bases from V and 4 bases from J; junction bases left unmatched: 13. The DNA of the CDR3 is TGTGCCAGCAGCCCGCAGGCCGGGACAGGTTGGTACGAGCAGTACTTC. Translated, it gives CASSPQAGTGWYEQYF.

This clonotype was seen many times. V gene TRBV20-1 combines with J gene TRBJ2-3; 9 nucleotides align to TRBD2. This CDR3 is built from 15 residues. The V and J ends lost 0 bases and 1 base, in that order; junction bases with no gene match: 2. CDR1 is DFQATT, CDR2 SNEGSKA, per germline (reference sequence). The CDR3 DNA follows: TGCAGTGCTAGAGAAGCGGGAGGACGCACAGATACGCAGTATTTT. Its protein product is CSAREAGGRTDTQYF.

This clonotype showed up just a few times. This sequence joins TRBV4-3 and TRBJ2-3; possibly TRBD2 for D (6 bases). This CDR3 spans 15 amino acids. V was cut by 1 base and J by 6 bases, with 14 bases left in between. CDR1 is LGHNA and CDR2 is YSLEER in the germline V gene. CDR3 loop: CASSQGNSGGDTQYF. CDR3 DNA sequence: TGCGCCAGCAGCCAAGGGAATAGCGGAGGGGATACGCAGTATTTT.

This clonotype was seen a handful of times. J is TRBJ2-2 and V is TRBV29-1; TRBD1 matches 7 bases. Germline trimming cut 7 bases from V and 3 bases from J; bases unmatched to any gene: 11. This CDR3 has 15 amino acids. Looked up from germline, CDR1 is SQVTM and CDR2 is ANQGSEA. The CDR3 bases are TGCAGCGCGGGACAGTATGGTCGGGACACCGGGGAGCTGTTTTTT. It specifies CSAGQYGRDTGELFF.

The chain links TRBV7-8 to TRBJ2-1, with D possibly matching TRBD1 (6 bases). Germline V gene sequence: CDR1 SGHVS, CDR2 FQNEAQ. V was cut by 6 bases and J by 4 bases, with 10 bases left in between. This CDR3 region has 13 residues. In DNA, the CDR3 is TGTGCCAGCAGAAAGGACAGATACAATGAGCAGTTCTTC. It is translated as CASRKDRYNEQFF.

V gene TRBV20-1 combines with J gene TRBJ2-7; 11 bases line up with TRBD1. The CDR3 totals 15 residues. Germline CDR1 is DFQATT and CDR2 is SNEGSKA (reference sequence). The V gene end was trimmed by 2 bases and the J gene end by 6 bases; junction bases not matched to a gene: 9. This CDR3 reads CSARITGTGGREQYF. In nucleotides, the CDR3 is TGCAGTGCTAGAATTACCGGGACAGGGGGTCGCGAGCAGTACTTC.

In regard to this clonotype: This could be a read error, since a much larger clone is one nucleotide away. The chain couples TRBV12-3 or TRBV12-4 to TRBJ1-4, with 8 bases that match TRBD1. The CDR3 consists of 15 residues. The CDR3 DNA follows: TGTGCCAGCAGTCCCCGGACAGGGATAAATGAAGAACTGTTTTTT. It encodes CASSPRTGINEELFF.

This clonotype was recorded at least ten times. For the CDR3, the DNA is TGTGCCAGCAGTTTCCCGGCCGGGACCAGGACAGATACGCAGTATTTT. This translates into CASSFPAGTRTDTQYF. The chain is built from TRBV7-9 and TRBJ2-3, with D perhaps TRBD1 or TRBD2 (5 bases each). The V end was cut by 6 bases, the J end by 3 bases, with 19 bases between. Germline lookup yields CDR1 SEHNR and CDR2 FQNEAQ (reference sequence). CDR3 length: 16 amino acids.

This chain joins TRBV2 and TRBJ1-2, with unresolved D. V shed 10 bases and J shed 1 base, with 13 bases lying between them. Germline CDR1 SNHLY, CDR2 FYNNEI. CDR3 length equals 13 residues. The CDR3 reads CATTNNLNYGYTF. The DNA of the CDR3 is TGTGCCACCACAAACAATCTTAACTATGGCTACACCTTC.

In its sample, this clonotype was seen a few times. The J gene is TRBJ2-5, the V gene TRBV3-1; no firm D call. This CDR3 has 15 amino acids. V shed 0 bases and J shed 5 bases, with 13 bases lying between them. From germline, CDR1 is LGHDT and CDR2 YNNKEL (reference sequence). The CDR3 DNA sequence: TGTGCCAGCAGCCAAGATGCCGGGCCCGAGGAGACCCAGTACTTC. This translates into CASSQDAGPEETQYF.